Shown below are 20 T cell receptor beta chains from a single sample sequenced in a study of T cell repertoires in cytomegalovirus infection. TCRdb fed the reads into MiXCR, producing one record per CDR3 protein. The repertoire holds approximately 500,000 distinct CDR3 sequences, with about 17% as singletons. The sequencing input was CD8+ T cells from PBMCs. The receptors derive from a human donor in good health (CMV status not recorded). Some clones in this sample may be carry-over from other donors' samples.

This chain links TRBV11-2 with TRBJ2-3; TRBD1 or TRBD2 may be the D gene (5 bases each). The CDR3 contains 11 residues. The V end was cut by 7 bases, the J end by 7 bases, with 9 bases between. Germline V gene data show CDR1 as SGHAT and CDR2 as FQNNGV. CDR3 region: CASTQGHTQYF. In DNA, the CDR3 is TGTGCCAGCACCCAGGGACATACGCAGTATTTT.

This clonotype was observed at least ten times. J is TRBJ1-5 and V is TRBV28; possible D gene TRBD1, 5 bases. Germline V gene data show CDR1 as MDHEN and CDR2 as SYDVKM. V was clipped by 6 bases and J by 0 bases, with 12 bases between them. The CDR3 has 15 residues. Written as DNA, the CDR3 is TGTGCCAGCAGCCAACAGGAATATAGCAATCAGCCCCAGCATTTT. Translated, it gives CASSQQEYSNQPQHF.

The table lists this clonotype with many counts. CDR3 nucleotide sequence: TGTGCCAGCAGCTTCGACCAAGGGAAGAATTCACCCCTCCACTTT. Translated: CASSFDQGKNSPLHF. The rearrangement uses TRBV7-9 and TRBJ1-6; D call uncertain. With 3 bases removed from V and 7 bases from J, the gap between germline ends came to 13 bases. Germline lookup yields CDR1 SEHNR and CDR2 FQNEAQ (reference sequence). This CDR3 has 15 residues. Complete variable domain (other parts from reference TRBV7-9 and TRBJ1-6): DTGVSQNPRHKITKRGQNVTFRCDPISEHNRLYWYRQTLGQGPEFLTYFQNEAQLEKSRLLSDRFSAERPKGSFSTLEIQRTEQGDSAMYLCASSFDQGKNSPLHFGNGTRLTVT.

This clonotype was seen at least ten times. The V call is TRBV27, the J call TRBJ2-2; tentatively, D is TRBD2 (7 bases). Per germline, CDR1 MNHEY and CDR2 SMNVEV (reference sequence). This CDR3 contains 15 residues. V lost 7 bases to trimming and J lost 5 bases, with 17 bases between them. The CDR3 DNA sequence: TGTGCCAGCATCTTATCAGGGGAGGGTACCGGGGAGCTGTTTTTT. Protein product: CASILSGEGTGELFF.

This clonotype was observed a few times. The CDR3 reads CASSSGLAGTAGNEQFF. CDR3 DNA: TGTGCCAGCAGCTCGGGACTAGCGGGGACGGCCGGGAATGAGCAGTTCTTC. The V call is TRBV11-3, the J call TRBJ2-1, with 13 bases that match TRBD2. CDR1 and CDR2 (germline): SGHNT, YENEEA. Trimming took 4 bases from V and 7 from J; bases not matched to a gene: 10. This CDR3 has 17 amino acids.

The chain has TRBV27 and TRBJ2-7, with 7 bases aligning to TRBD1. Unmatched junction bases numbered 5, after V lost 3 bases and J lost 3 bases. The germline CDR1 and CDR2 sequences are MNHEY and SMNVEV (reference sequence). The CDR3 length is 14 residues. CDR3 in DNA: TGTGCCAGCAGTTTCCGGGACAGTCTCTACGAGCAGTACTTC. This translates into CASSFRDSLYEQYF.

As concerns this clonotype: The conserved phenylalanine or tryptophan normally closing the CDR3 is absent here, so this likely arose from a read error. The V gene is TRBV5-4, the J gene TRBJ2-5; TRBD2 agrees at 9 bases. This CDR3 is built from 15 residues. Trimming removed 0 bases from V and 4 bases from J; junction bases left unmatched: 4. The germline CDR1 and CDR2 sequences are SGHNT and YYREEE (reference sequence). This CDR3 is CASSLGDSGRETQYL. CDR3 sequence (DNA): TGTGCCAGCAGCTTGGGGGATAGCGGGAGAGAGACCCAGTACTTA.

V is TRBV18 and J is TRBJ2-3; D call uncertain. Trimming stripped 5 bases from V and 1 base from J, with 7 bases between. The CDR3 extends over 13 amino acids. In germline, CDR1 is KGHSH, CDR2 LQKENI. Here the CDR3 reads CASSSEGTDTQYF. CDR3 in DNA: TGTGCCAGCTCATCTGAGGGCACAGATACGCAGTATTTT.

This clonotype was seen a few times. The chain carries TRBV3-1 and TRBJ2-7, with TRBD2 as a possible D gene (6 bases). Trimming removed 1 base from V and 2 bases from J, with 15 bases in between. The germline CDR1 and CDR2 sequences are LGHDT and YNNKEL (reference sequence). The CDR3 sequence is 16 residues long. The CDR3 loop reads CASSQARLEGTYEQYF. The CDR3 nucleotides are TGTGCCAGCAGCCAAGCCCGACTAGAGGGGACCTACGAGCAGTACTTC.

This clonotype was counted at least ten times. The chain uses TRBV7-8 and TRBJ2-7; the match to TRBD2 covers 7 bases. J lost 2 bases, V lost 5 bases, and 18 bases had no gene match. The CDR3 loop spans 18 amino acids. Germline V gene sequence: CDR1 SGHVS, CDR2 FQNEAQ. Written as DNA, the CDR3 is TGTGCCAGCAGCCTTCCAAAAGAGGGAGGGGAGAGCCCCTACGAGCAGTACTTC. Translating it yields CASSLPKEGGESPYEQYF.

This clonotype was detected ten times or more. The J gene is TRBJ2-1, the V gene TRBV7-3; 8 nucleotides agree with TRBD2. The CDR3 consists of 16 residues. Germline CDR1 reads SGHTA; CDR2 reads FQGTGA. The ends lost 5 bases at V and 4 bases at J; junction bases unmatched: 10. CDR3 amino acids: CASSQTGTSSYNEQFF. Written as DNA, the CDR3 is TGTGCCAGCAGCCAGACTGGGACTAGTAGTTACAATGAGCAGTTCTTC.

This clonotype was found once. This clone may be a read error of a much larger clone one base away. The chain couples TRBV6-8 to TRBJ1-5; possible D gene TRBD1, 5 bases. The CDR3 covers 14 residues. Germline V gives CDR1 MNHGY, CDR2 SAAAGT. The CDR3 spells CVSSGSGANQPQHF. CDR3 DNA: TGTGTCAGCAGTGGCTCCGGGGCCAATCAGCCCCAGCATTTT.

The sample holds many counts of this clonotype. The chain links TRBV12-3 or TRBV12-4 to TRBJ2-3; D unclear. CDR3 length equals 14 residues. Trimming shortened V by 1 base and J by 6 bases, and 11 bases separated the two germline ends. Written as DNA, the CDR3 is TGTGCCAGCAGTTTAGGACTGCCCGGGGATACGCAGTATTTT. Its protein product is CASSLGLPGDTQYF.

This clonotype appeared many times. The rearrangement links TRBV11-2 to TRBJ1-1, with TRBD1 matching 9 bases. V was clipped by 3 bases and J by 4 bases; unmatched bases: 9. The V gene's germline CDR1 is SGHAT and CDR2 FQNNGV. The CDR3 consists of 16 residues. The CDR3 sequence: CASSLTGQGLGTEAFF. The DNA for the CDR3 is TGTGCCAGCAGCTTGACCGGACAGGGGTTAGGCACTGAAGCTTTCTTT.

The chain joins TRBV7-3 to TRBJ2-5, with D perhaps given as TRBD1 or TRBD2 (6 bases each). The CDR3 covers 14 residues. CDR1 and CDR2 (germline): SGHTA, FQGTGA. Trimming shortened V by 5 bases and J by 2 bases, and 12 bases separated the two germline ends. The CDR3 coding sequence is TGTGCCAGCAGCGAGGGGGGAACTCAAGAGACCCAGTACTTC. The encoded protein is CASSEGGTQETQYF.

This clonotype was seen repeatedly, ten times or more. The chain couples TRBV15 to TRBJ2-7; unclear D gene. Trimming removed 4 bases at V and 2 bases at J, with 6 bases between. The germline V gene encodes CDR1 LNHNV and CDR2 YYDKDF (reference sequence). The CDR3 has 12 amino acids. CDR3 protein: CATSNSPYEQYF. In DNA form, the CDR3 reads TGTGCCACCAGCAATTCCCCCTACGAGCAGTACTTC.

This clonotype came up many times. V usage is TRBV7-6 and J usage is TRBJ2-2; 11 bases line up with TRBD1. This CDR3 is 15 amino acids long. In germline, CDR1 is SGHVS, CDR2 FNYEAQ. V trimming: 5 bases; J trimming: 6 bases; junction bases outside the gene matches: 5. This CDR3 reads CASSPGTGGPGELFF. DNA for the CDR3: TGTGCCAGCAGCCCCGGGACAGGGGGACCCGGGGAGCTGTTTTTT. Together with reference TRBV7-6 and TRBJ2-2, the CDR3 gives the full variable domain: GAGVSQSPRYKVTKRGQDVALRCDPISGHVSLYWYRQALGQGPEFLTYFNYEAQQDKSGLPNDRFSAERPEGSISTLTIQRTEQRDSAMYRCASSPGTGGPGELFFGEGSRLTVL.

The chain recombines TRBV3-1 with TRBJ2-5; 12 positions agree with TRBD2. CDR3 size: 19 residues. V lost 1 base to trimming and J lost 4 bases; unmatched junction nucleotides: 13. The germline CDR1 and CDR2 sequences are LGHDT and YNNKEL (reference sequence). The CDR3 DNA reads as TGTGCCAGCAGCCAAGGGCTAGCGGGGGGGCCTTTTGAATCAGAGACCCAGTACTTC. Translated, it gives CASSQGLAGGPFESETQYF.

A note on this clonotype: The junction departs from the called germline gene at one end, perhaps through a read error. The V call is TRBV10-1, the J call TRBJ1-1; D is possibly TRBD1 (6 bases). CDR3 length: 16 amino acids. The germline V gene encodes CDR1 WNHNN and CDR2 SYGVQD (reference sequence). CDR3 region: CASSVGTLGFTTESFF. The CDR3 DNA is TGCGCCAGCAGTGTCGGGACATTGGGATTTACCACTGAATCTTTCTTT.

This clonotype came up a few times. The V and J genes are TRBV15 and TRBJ2-3, with a tentative D call TRBD1 (7 bases). Germline V gene sequence: CDR1 LNHNV, CDR2 YYDKDF (reference sequence). This CDR3 is 11 amino acids long. V was pared by 11 bases and J by 9 bases, with 15 bases between. CDR3 residues: CAAEGAGTQYF. Here the CDR3 DNA reads TGTGCCGCCGAGGGGGCGGGGACGCAGTATTTT.